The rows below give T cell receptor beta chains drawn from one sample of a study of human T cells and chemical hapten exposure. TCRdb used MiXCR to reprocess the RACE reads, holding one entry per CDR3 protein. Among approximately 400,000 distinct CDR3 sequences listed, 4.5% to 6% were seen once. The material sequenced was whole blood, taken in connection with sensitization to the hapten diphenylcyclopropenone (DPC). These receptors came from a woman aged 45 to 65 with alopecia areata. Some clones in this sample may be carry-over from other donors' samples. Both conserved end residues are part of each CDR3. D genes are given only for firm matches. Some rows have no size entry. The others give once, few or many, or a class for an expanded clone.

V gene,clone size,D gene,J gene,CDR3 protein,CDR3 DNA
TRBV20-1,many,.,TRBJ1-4,CSARGDLLNEKLFF,TGCAGCGCTAGAGGGGACCTACTAAACGAAAAACTGTTTTTT
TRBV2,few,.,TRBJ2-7,CASSNQGGFYEQYF,TGTGCCAGCAGCAACCAGGGGGGTTTCTACGAGCAGTACTTC
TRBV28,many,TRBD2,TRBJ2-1,CASSPRTRVNNEQFF,TGTGCCAGCAGTCCCCGGACTAGGGTAAACAATGAGCAGTTCTTC
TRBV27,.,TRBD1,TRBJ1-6,CASSSLGQGNSPLHF,TGTGCCAGCAGTTCCCTCGGACAGGGTAATTCACCCCTCCACTTT
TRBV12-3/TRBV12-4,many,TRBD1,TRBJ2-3,CASSWGGQGATDTQYF,TGTGCCAGCAGTTGGGGGGGACAGGGGGCTACAGATACGCAGTATTTT
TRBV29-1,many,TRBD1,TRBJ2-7,CSFSTDRGNYEQYF,TGCAGCTTTAGTACCGACAGGGGCAACTACGAGCAGTACTTC
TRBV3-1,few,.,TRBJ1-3,CASSQVFNGPSGNTIYF,TGTGCCAGCAGCCAAGTTTTTAACGGGCCCTCTGGAAACACCATATATTTT
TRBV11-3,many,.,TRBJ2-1,CASSLDPRYNEQFF,TGTGCCAGCAGCTTAGATCCTAGGTACAATGAGCAGTTCTTC
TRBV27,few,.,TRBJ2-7,CASSLRAGAAYEQYF,TGTGCCAGCAGTTTAAGGGCAGGGGCGGCCTACGAGCAGTACTTC
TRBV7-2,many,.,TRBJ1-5,CASSLRQNQPQHF,TGTGCCAGCAGCCTAAGACAGAATCAGCCCCAGCATTTT
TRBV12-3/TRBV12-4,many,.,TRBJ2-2,CASSPLATGELFF,TGTGCCAGCAGCCCCCTGGCCACCGGGGAGCTGTTTTTT
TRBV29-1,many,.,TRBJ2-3,CSVEDQGTAGDTQYF,TGCAGCGTTGAAGATCAGGGAACAGCCGGGGATACGCAGTATTTT
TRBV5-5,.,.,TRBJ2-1,CASSPTSYHNEQFF,TGTGCCAGCAGCCCAACCTCCTACCACAATGAGCAGTTCTTC
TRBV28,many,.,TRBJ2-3,CASRAGADTQYF,TGTGCCAGCAGGGCAGGGGCAGATACGCAGTATTTT
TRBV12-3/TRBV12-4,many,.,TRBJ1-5,CASSLSGSGNQPQHF,TGTGCCAGCAGTTTATCGGGAAGCGGCAATCAGCCCCAGCATTTT
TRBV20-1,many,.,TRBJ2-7,CSGGATPYEQYF,TGCAGTGGAGGGGCGACACCCTACGAGCAGTACTTC
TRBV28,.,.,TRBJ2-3,CASSPPGPNTQYF,TGTGCCAGCAGTCCACCAGGCCCCAATACGCAGTATTTT
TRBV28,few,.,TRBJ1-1,CASSGRVEAFF,TGTGCCAGCAGTGGGAGAGTTGAAGCTTTCTTT
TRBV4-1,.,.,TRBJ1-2,CASSQGALDGGYTF,TGCGCCAGCAGCCAAGGGGCCCTCGACGGGGGCTACACCTTC
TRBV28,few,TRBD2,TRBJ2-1,CASSPTGTSRGTEQFF,TGTGCCAGCAGTCCTACCGGGACTAGCAGGGGCACTGAGCAGTTCTTC
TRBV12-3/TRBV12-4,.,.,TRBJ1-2,CASSLAAPRADGYTF,TGTGCCAGCAGTTTAGCGGCCCCCCGGGCGGACGGCTACACCTTC
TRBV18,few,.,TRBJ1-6,CASSPQESFNSPLHF,TGTGCCAGCTCACCACAGGAGAGTTTTAATTCACCCCTCCACTTT
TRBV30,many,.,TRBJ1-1,CAWSARIDRTNTEAFF,TGTGCCTGGAGTGCGCGAATTGACAGGACGAACACTGAAGCTTTCTTT
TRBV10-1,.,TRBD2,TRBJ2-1,CASSVRSGLANYNEQFF,TGCGCCAGCAGTGTAAGATCGGGACTAGCGAATTACAATGAGCAGTTCTTC
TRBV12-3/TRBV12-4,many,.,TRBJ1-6,CASSPSRADYNSPLHF,TGTGCCAGCAGCCCATCCCGGGCCGACTATAATTCACCCCTCCACTTT
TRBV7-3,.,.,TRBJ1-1,CASSWVQGTEAFF,TGTGCCTCGTCCTGGGTGCAAGGCACTGAAGCTTTCTTT
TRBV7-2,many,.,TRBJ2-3,CASGGRTDTQYF,TGTGCCAGCGGGGGGCGCACAGATACGCAGTATTTT
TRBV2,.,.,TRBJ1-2,CASSEARGTPSLHGYTF,TGTGCCAGCAGTGAAGCGAGAGGGACCCCCTCGTTGCATGGCTACACCTTC
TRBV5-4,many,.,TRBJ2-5,CASSLVGKQETQYF,TGTGCCAGCAGCTTGGTCGGGAAGCAGGAGACCCAGTACTTC
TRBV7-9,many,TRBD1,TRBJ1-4,CASSGRQGRDEKLFF,TGTGCCAGCAGCGGGCGACAGGGAAGGGACGAAAAACTGTTTTTT
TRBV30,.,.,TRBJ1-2,CAWSTGPSYTF,TGTGCCTGGAGTACCGGGCCGAGCTACACCTTC
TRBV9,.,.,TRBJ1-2,CASSATTADNYGYTF,TGTGCCAGCAGCGCGACGACAGCCGATAACTATGGCTACACCTTC
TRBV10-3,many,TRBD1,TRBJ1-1,CAIRPGQGLPEAFF,TGTGCCATCAGGCCGGGACAGGGACTCCCTGAAGCTTTCTTT
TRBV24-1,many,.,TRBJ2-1,CATSDSTGSSYNEQFF,TGTGCCACCAGTGATTCGACGGGCAGCTCCTACAATGAGCAGTTCTTC
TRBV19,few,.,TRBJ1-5,CASSIASASNQPQHF,TGTGCCAGTAGTATAGCCTCCGCGAGTAATCAGCCCCAGCATTTT
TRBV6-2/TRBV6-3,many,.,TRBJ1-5,CASSYNGQPQHF,TGTGCCAGCAGTTACAATGGGCAGCCCCAGCATTTT
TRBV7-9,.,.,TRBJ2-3,CASSKKTGTDTQYF,TGTGCCAGCAGCAAAAAGACAGGCACAGATACGCAGTATTTT
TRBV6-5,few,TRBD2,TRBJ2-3,CASSYPPGLAGAHTQYF,TGTGCCAGCAGTTACCCCCCGGGACTAGCGGGAGCACATACGCAGTATTTT
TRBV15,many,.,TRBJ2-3,CATSRDLAQGDDTDTQYF,TGTGCCACCAGCAGAGATTTAGCGCAGGGAGACGACACAGATACGCAGTATTTT
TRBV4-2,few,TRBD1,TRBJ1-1,CASSRGVQGVKDTEAFF,TGTGCCAGCAGCCGAGGGGTTCAGGGGGTGAAGGACACTGAAGCTTTCTTT
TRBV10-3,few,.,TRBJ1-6,CAINAGAFNSPLHF,TGTGCCATCAATGCGGGGGCCTTTAATTCACCCCTCCACTTT
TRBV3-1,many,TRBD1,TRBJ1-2,CASSRTGERGYTF,TGTGCCAGCAGCCGTACAGGGGAGCGTGGCTACACCTTC
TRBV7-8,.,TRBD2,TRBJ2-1,CASSPVAGFYNNEQFF,TGTGCCAGCAGCCCCGTAGCGGGTTTCTATAACAATGAGCAGTTCTTC
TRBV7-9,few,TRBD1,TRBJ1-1,CASSRGQGDLNTEAFF,TGTGCCAGCAGCCGTGGACAGGGCGATTTGAACACTGAAGCTTTCTTT
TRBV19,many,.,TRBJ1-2,CASTPARGFGYGYTF,TGTGCCAGTACCCCGGCGAGGGGCTTCGGGTATGGCTACACCTTC
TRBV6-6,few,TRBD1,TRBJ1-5,CASSGQGLQPQHF,TGTGCCAGCAGTGGACAGGGTCTTCAGCCCCAGCATTTT
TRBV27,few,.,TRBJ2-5,CASSSSWGARETQYF,TGTGCCAGCAGTTCCTCCTGGGGGGCGCGGGAGACCCAGTACTTC
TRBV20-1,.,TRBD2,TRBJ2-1,CSARDRGFSGRVNEQFF,TGCAGTGCTAGAGATCGGGGATTTAGCGGGAGGGTAAATGAGCAGTTCTTC
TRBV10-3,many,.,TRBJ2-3,CAIRQGWDTDTQYF,TGTGCCATCAGACAGGGTTGGGACACAGATACGCAGTATTTT
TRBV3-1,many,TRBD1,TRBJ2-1,CASSQTGGSYNEQFF,TGTGCCAGCAGCCAGACAGGGGGTTCCTACAATGAGCAGTTCTTC
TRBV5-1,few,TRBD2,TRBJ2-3,CASSLAGETSGSLTQYF,TGCGCCAGCAGCTTGGCCGGGGAGACTAGCGGGAGTCTTACGCAGTATTTT
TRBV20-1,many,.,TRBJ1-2,CSARDSAVGGYTF,TGCAGTGCTAGGGATTCCGCCGTTGGAGGCTACACCTTC
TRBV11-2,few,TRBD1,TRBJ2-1,CASSPGQGLGEQFF,TGTGCCAGCAGCCCGGGACAGGGACTGGGTGAGCAGTTCTTC
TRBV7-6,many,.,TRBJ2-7,CASSLAGSSGPYEQYF,TGTGCCAGCAGCTTAGCTGGAAGTTCAGGTCCCTACGAGCAGTACTTC
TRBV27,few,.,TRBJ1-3,CASSPRPGNTIYF,TGTGCCAGCAGCCCCCGACCTGGAAACACCATATATTTT